This passage covers 28 T cell receptor beta chains from one sample sequenced in a study of T cell responses to AZD1222 COVID-19 vaccine. Assay used: immunoSEQ multiplex PCR; TCRdb lists only in-frame clones, some missing. The sample consists of approximately 100,000 clones, roughly 84% of them appearing once. Sequencing used peripheral blood, obtained on day 0 of AZD1222 vaccination. These receptors were collected from an adult in good health.

CDR3 in amino acids: CASSQTISETQYF. As DNA, the CDR3 is TGTGCCAGCAGCCAGACGATCAGTGAGACCCAGTACTTC. The chain is built from TRBV3-1 (or the pseudogene TRBV3-2) and TRBJ2-5; D gene uncertain. The CDR3 has 13 amino acids. The germline CDR1 and CDR2 sequences are LGHDT and YNNKEL (reference sequence). V gave up 3 bases and J gave up 5 bases, with 10 bases separating them.

This chain links TRBV19 with TRBJ2-5; 10 bases map to TRBD1. This CDR3 has 15 amino acids. J gave up 1 base and V 7 bases, and 6 bases lay outside the gene matches. Germline V gene lookup returns CDR1 LNHDA and CDR2 SQIVND (reference sequence). The CDR3 sequence is CASIRRTGGQETQYF. CDR3 DNA sequence: TGTGCCAGTATTCGCCGGACAGGGGGCCAAGAGACCCAGTACTTC.

V is TRBV5-1 and J is TRBJ1-2; TRBD1 might be the D (6 bases). The V end lost 4 bases, the J end lost 5 bases, and 18 bases lay between the germline ends. The CDR3 length is 15 residues. Germline values: CDR1 SGHRS, CDR2 YFSETQ. DNA for the CDR3: TGCGCCAGCAGCCTTATACAGGGACCCACTTATGGCTACACCTTC. Residues: CASSLIQGPTYGYTF.

This clone came up once. V and J are TRBV19 and TRBJ1-5; D remains unclear. The CDR3 loop spans 15 amino acids. CDR1 and CDR2 from the germline V gene are LNHDA and SQIVND (reference sequence). V was trimmed by 1 base and J by 7 bases, leaving 14 bases between them. CDR3 protein: CASSIVAAVTQPQHF. Here the CDR3 DNA reads TGTGCCAGTAGTATAGTAGCGGCGGTAACACAGCCCCAGCATTTT.

The chain recombines TRBV5-1 with TRBJ2-7, with 11 positions matching TRBD1. CDR1 is SGHRS and CDR2 is YFSETQ in the germline V gene. Trimming cost V 3 bases and J 7 bases; bases outside gene matches: 6. This CDR3 is 14 amino acids long. CDR3 region: CASSSDRGPGEQYF. The DNA for the CDR3 is TGCGCCAGCAGCTCGGACAGGGGGCCGGGAGAGCAGTACTTC.

V is TRBV14 and J is TRBJ2-7; 7 positions agree with TRBD1. J gave up 3 bases and V 4 bases, and 9 bases lay outside the gene matches. This CDR3 region has 15 residues. Germline V gene data show CDR1 as SGHDN and CDR2 as FVKESK. The CDR3 loop reads CASSLLGRDSYEQYF. The DNA of the CDR3 is TGTGCCAGCAGCCTTCTTGGACGGGACAGCTACGAGCAGTACTTC.

The chain couples TRBV10-3 to TRBJ2-5, with D unclear. Germline V gene data show CDR1 as ENHRY and CDR2 as SYGVKD. The CDR3 loop spans 11 amino acids. V was trimmed by 3 bases and J by 5 bases, leaving 4 bases between them. CDR3 protein: CAISEGETQYF. The CDR3 DNA follows: TGTGCCATCAGTGAAGGGGAGACCCAGTACTTC.

This chain joins TRBV19 and TRBJ1-1; no clear D. This CDR3 comprises 15 residues. The V gene's germline CDR1 is LNHDA and CDR2 SQIVND (reference sequence). V was clipped by 4 bases and J by 5 bases, with 17 bases between them. As DNA, the CDR3 is TGTGCCAGTAGTAGTAATGCCCTAGCTCTGACTGAAGCTTTCTTT. This translates into CASSSNALALTEAFF.

The count of this clone is one. V is TRBV21-1 and J is TRBJ1-5; the listed D gene, TRBD1, was not tested against the DNA. TRBV21-1 is a known pseudogene. The CDR3 loop spans 14 amino acids. The CDR3 reads CASRKDRLNQPQHF. The DNA for the CDR3 is TGTGCCAGCAGGAAGGACAGGCTCAATCAGCCCCAGCATTTT.

The rearrangement joins TRBV19 to TRBJ2-7; D unclear. CDR3 length equals 15 residues. V dropped 5 bases and J dropped 2 bases, with 16 bases sitting between them. Germline values: CDR1 LNHDA, CDR2 SQIVND (reference sequence). The CDR3 region has the DNA TGTGCCAGTAGTGTTGAGGCCAGAGCCCCCTACGAGCAGTACTTC. The encoded protein is CASSVEARAPYEQYF.

The rearrangement links TRBV3-1 (or the pseudogene TRBV3-2) to TRBJ2-2; TRBD2 aligns across 14 bases. The trim removed 0 bases at V and 5 bases at J, leaving 2 bases unmatched. The CDR3 extends over 17 amino acids. Germline CDR1 reads LGHDT; CDR2 reads YNNKEL (reference sequence). CDR3 loop: CASSQDRTSGRTGELFF. The CDR3 DNA reads as TGTGCCAGCAGCCAAGATCGGACTAGCGGGAGGACCGGGGAGCTGTTTTTT.

This clone was observed once. The V call is TRBV27, the J call TRBJ1-5; perhaps TRBD1 as D (5 bases). The V gene's germline CDR1 is MNHEY and CDR2 SMNVEV (reference sequence). V was trimmed by 1 base and J by 9 bases, leaving 10 bases between them. The CDR3 runs to 13 residues. The CDR3 region is CASSLWGGRPQHF. The CDR3 DNA sequence: TGTGCCAGCAGTTTATGGGGCGGGAGGCCCCAGCATTTT.

V and J are TRBV6-4 and TRBJ2-7, with 7 bases lining up with TRBD1. V was pared by 2 bases and J by 3 bases, with 7 bases of the junction left unmatched. CDR3 length: 15 amino acids. Germline V lookup: CDR1 MRHNA, CDR2 SNTAGT. This CDR3 is CASSDGTVFNYEQYF. The DNA for the CDR3 is TGTGCCAGCAGTGACGGGACAGTATTTAACTACGAGCAGTACTTC.

The chain combines TRBV6-2 or TRBV6-3 with TRBJ2-7, with no clear D. The germline V gene has CDR1 MNHEY and CDR2 SVGEGT. This CDR3 has 12 residues. V shed 5 bases and J shed 2 bases, with 7 bases lying between them. As DNA, the CDR3 is TGTGCCAGCAGTACAGTGACCTACGAGCAGTACTTC. Translating it yields CASSTVTYEQYF.

V usage is TRBV6-5 and J usage is TRBJ1-3, with no clear D. Trimming took off 6 bases at V and 1 base at J, with 10 bases between the two ends. The germline V gene has CDR1 MNHEY and CDR2 SVGAGI. The CDR3 covers 14 residues. The CDR3 coding sequence is TGTGCCAGCAGCACAACGAGATCTGGAAACACCATATATTTT. This sequence encodes CASSTTRSGNTIYF.

The chain links TRBV3-1 (or the pseudogene TRBV3-2) to TRBJ1-1; D call uncertain. The CDR3 consists of 16 residues. Germline loops: CDR1 LGHDT, CDR2 YNNKEL (reference sequence). V lost 1 base, J lost 3 bases, and 15 bases lay in between. CDR3 sequence (DNA): TGTGCCAGCAGCCAAGGGTCAGGCATGCGCTACACTGAAGCTTTCTTT. It yields the protein CASSQGSGMRYTEAFF.

The rearrangement joins TRBV5-1 to TRBJ1-4; 10 bases are a match to TRBD1. V was clipped by 6 bases and J by 7 bases; unmatched bases: 12. The CDR3 runs to 16 residues. Germline CDR1 reads SGHRS; CDR2 reads YFSETQ. The CDR3 reads CASTHGTGVLGEKLFF. As DNA, the CDR3 is TGCGCCAGCACCCACGGGACAGGGGTTTTGGGTGAAAAACTGTTTTTT. Full variable domain (outside the CDR3, taken from reference TRBV5-1 and TRBJ1-4): KAGVTQTPRYLIKTRGQQVTLSCSPISGHRSVSWYQQTPGQGLQFLFEYFSETQRNKGNFPGRFSGRQFSNSRSEMNVSTLELGDSALYLCASTHGTGVLGEKLFFGSGTQLSVL.

The chain carries TRBV5-6 and TRBJ2-2, with 10 bases identical to TRBD2. The CDR3 contains 17 residues. Trimming cost V 3 bases and J 0 bases; bases outside gene matches: 5. Germline V CDR1 and CDR2: SGHDT, YYEEEE. The CDR3 bases are TGTGCCAGCAGCTACGGACTAGCGGCACCGAACACCGGGGAGCTGTTTTTT. It yields the protein CASSYGLAAPNTGELFF.

There are a few counts of this clone. This rearrangement joins TRBV30 to TRBJ1-3, with D uncertain. CDR1 and CDR2 (germline): GTSNPN, SVGIG (reference sequence). The CDR3 consists of 14 residues. Trimming took 4 bases from V and 7 from J, leaving 17 bases between them. The DNA for the CDR3 is TGTGCCTGGACTCCGGTCCATAGCGGGAACACCATATATTTT. Translated, it gives CAWTPVHSGNTIYF.

This clone has a handful of counts. The CDR3 here is CATSEGNEQFF. Here the CDR3 DNA reads TGTGCCACTTCGGAGGGGAATGAGCAGTTCTTC. This rearrangement joins TRBV10-3 to TRBJ2-1; TRBD2 is a possible D gene (6 bases). Germline CDR1 is ENHRY and CDR2 is SYGVKD. Trimming left V 10 bases short and J 7 bases short, with 11 bases between. CDR3 length: 11 residues.

This CDR3 reads CASSFYLAGGLETQYF. CDR3 coding DNA: TGTGCCAGCAGCTTCTATCTAGCGGGAGGGTTGGAGACCCAGTACTTC. This sequence joins TRBV5-8 and TRBJ2-5, with 12 bases matching TRBD2. V lost 2 bases to trimming and J lost 5 bases; unmatched junction nucleotides: 7. The CDR3 has 16 amino acids. Per the germline V gene, CDR1 is SGHTS and CDR2 is YDEGEE.

The chain employs TRBV12-3 or TRBV12-4 and TRBJ1-2; D is unclear. The V gene lost 6 bases and the J gene lost 8 bases, with 16 bases spanning the gap. The CDR3 contains 13 residues. The CDR3 region is CASSSRELEGYTF. In nucleotides, the CDR3 is TGTGCCAGCAGCTCGCGGGAACTTGAGGGCTACACCTTC.

The chain combines TRBV6-1 with TRBJ1-2; no firm D call. CDR1 is MNHNS, CDR2 SASEGT, per germline. The CDR3 sequence is 15 residues long. V lost 3 bases, J lost 4 bases, and 15 bases lay in between. The CDR3 nucleotides are TGTGCCAGCAGTGAGGATCAGAGCCTCTTCTATGGCTACACCTTC. Translation: CASSEDQSLFYGYTF.

Written as DNA, the CDR3 is TGTGCCAGCAGCCCTTCTAGTGACACCGGGGAGCTGTTTTTT. Protein sequence: CASSPSSDTGELFF. The chain joins TRBV7-3 to TRBJ2-2; the D is unclear. V dropped 5 bases and J dropped 3 bases, with 10 bases sitting between them. The length of the CDR3 is 14 residues. CDR1 is SGHTA and CDR2 is FQGTGA in the germline V gene.

This sequence joins TRBV11-2 and TRBJ2-2; D not certain. CDR1 is SGHAT and CDR2 is FQNNGV in the germline V gene. CDR3 size: 15 residues. V dropped 0 bases and J dropped 5 bases, with 10 bases sitting between them. CDR3 nucleotide sequence: TGTGCCAGCAGCTTAGATGATATAGCAACCGGGGAGCTGTTTTTT. Amino acid sequence: CASSLDDIATGELFF.

The rearrangement joins TRBV9 to TRBJ2-7; D possibly corresponds to TRBD2 (5 bases). This CDR3 is 14 amino acids long. V lost 0 bases, J lost 5 bases, and 12 bases lay in between. Germline CDR1 and CDR2: SGDLS and YYNGEE. The CDR3 nucleotides read TGTGCCAGCAGCGTAGGTGCTAGCAACCACGAGCAGTACTTC. This encodes CASSVGASNHEQYF. The full variable domain, in which reference TRBV9 and TRBJ2-7 provide the parts outside the CDR3, is DSGVTQTPKHLITATGQRVTLRCSPRSGDLSVYWYQQSLDQGLQFLIQYYNGEERAKGNILERFSAQQFPDLHSELNLSSLELGDSALYFCASSVGASNHEQYFGPGTRLTVT.

J is TRBJ1-3 and V is TRBV5-1; D might be TRBD1 (6 bases). Trimming pared 0 bases from V and 0 bases from J, leaving 13 bases between. The CDR3 totals 17 residues. Germline V gene lookup returns CDR1 SGHRS and CDR2 YFSETQ. The CDR3 loop reads CASSLVPGQISGNTIYF. The CDR3 DNA reads TGCGCCAGCAGCTTGGTGCCTGGACAGATCTCTGGAAACACCATATATTTT.

This clone was counted a few times. The V call is TRBV7-9, the J call TRBJ1-4; TRBD1 matches at 7 bases. The V gene end was trimmed by 5 bases and the J gene end by 8 bases; junction bases not matched to a gene: 11. Germline V CDR1 and CDR2: SEHNR, FQNEAQ (reference sequence). The CDR3 has 15 residues. The CDR3 is CASSLLQGRGEKLFF. The CDR3 DNA sequence: TGTGCCAGCAGCCTTCTACAGGGGAGAGGGGAAAAACTGTTTTTT.